This T cell receptor beta chain originates from a study of shared clonotypes between healthy human individuals. Study-wide findings and caveats: Represented diversity (both genetic and exposure-history) was limited by the small number of donors. Investigators expected sequencing depth to affect clonotype sharing among donors.

On this clone: Its antigen is still unknown.

Germline V gene sequence: CDR1 SGHNT, CDR2 YENEEA. Between the trimmed V and J ends, which lost 2 bases and 4 bases, there was a span of 17 bases. CDR3 length: 16 amino acids. The assay used deep level. TCRdb's table, derived via immunoSEQ multiplex PCR, lists solely in-frame clones and lacks some. Of about 1.1 million clones listed, approximately 80% are singletons. CD4+ cells were split into CD45RA+ naive and CD45RA-negative memory subsets. The specimen sequenced was memory CD4+ T cells from PBMCs. Subset defined: CD45RA-negative fraction. This sequence was found in a man between 18 and 29 years old in good health. Some clones in this sample may be carry-over from other donors' samples. This sequence joins TRBV11-3 and TRBJ1-1, with D maybe TRBD1 (5 bases). CDR3 DNA: TGTGCCAGCAGCTTATCCAATGAGCCTAGGGGCACTGAAGCTTTCTTT. The encoded protein is CASSLSNEPRGTEAFF.